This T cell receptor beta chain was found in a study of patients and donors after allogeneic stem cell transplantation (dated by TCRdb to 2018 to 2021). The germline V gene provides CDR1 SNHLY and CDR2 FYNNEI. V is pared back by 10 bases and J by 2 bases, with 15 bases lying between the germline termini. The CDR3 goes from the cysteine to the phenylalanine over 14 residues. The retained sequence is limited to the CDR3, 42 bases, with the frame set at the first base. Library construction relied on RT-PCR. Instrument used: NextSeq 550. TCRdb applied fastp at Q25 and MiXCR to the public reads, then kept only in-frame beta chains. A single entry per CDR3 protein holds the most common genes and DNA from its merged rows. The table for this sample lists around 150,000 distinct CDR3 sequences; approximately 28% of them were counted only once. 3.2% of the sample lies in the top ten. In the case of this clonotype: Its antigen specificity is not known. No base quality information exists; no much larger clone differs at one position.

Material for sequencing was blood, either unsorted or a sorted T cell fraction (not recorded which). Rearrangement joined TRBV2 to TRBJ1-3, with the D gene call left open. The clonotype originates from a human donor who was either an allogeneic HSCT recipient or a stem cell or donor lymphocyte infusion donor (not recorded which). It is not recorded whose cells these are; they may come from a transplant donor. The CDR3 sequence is CAILGGITGNTIYF. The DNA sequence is TGTGCCATCCTGGGAGGGATCACTGGAAACACCATATATTTT.